This entry lists 21 T cell receptor beta chains sequenced from one sample in a study of blood T cell repertoires in COVID-19. Method: immunoSEQ multiplex PCR; TCRdb's copy keeps in-frame clones and lacks some. The sample carries more than 350,000 clones, about 88% recorded once. The specimen sequenced was PBMCs or T cells enriched from blood (not recorded which). All receptors come from a woman aged 18 to 35 who had been exposed to COVID-19.

This sequence joins TRBV5-6 and TRBJ1-2, with D possibly TRBD1 on 6 matching bases. CDR1 and CDR2 (germline): SGHDT, YYEEEE. This CDR3 has 15 residues. The ends were cut back, 3 bases at V and 2 bases at J, with 14 bases in the middle. The CDR3 loop is CASSWAGALNYGYTF. The DNA for the CDR3 is TGTGCCAGCAGCTGGGCAGGGGCCCTGAACTATGGCTACACCTTC.

This chain connects TRBV16 to TRBJ1-1; D is possibly TRBD1 (5 bases). The ends were cut back, 2 bases at V and 5 bases at J, with 12 bases in the middle. Germline V gene lookup returns CDR1 KGHSY and CDR2 FQNENV. The CDR3 extends over 14 amino acids. In nucleotides, the CDR3 is TGTGCCAGCAGCCAAAGGCTGCAGGGAACTGAAGCTTTCTTT. Its protein is CASSQRLQGTEAFF. The variable domain in full, with the rest retrieved from reference TRBV16 and TRBJ1-1, is GEEVAQTPKHLVRGEGQKAKLYCAPIKGHSYVFWYQQVLKNEFKFLISFQNENVFDETGMPKERFSAKCLPNSPCSLEIQATKLEDSAVYFCASSQRLQGTEAFFGQGTRLTVV.

This chain uses TRBV4-1 with TRBJ2-7; D perhaps matches TRBD1 (5 bases). The germline gives CDR1 MGHRA, CDR2 YSYEKL. The CDR3 has 15 amino acids. V was shortened by 4 bases and J by 0 bases, with 13 bases between the two germline ends. CDR3 nucleotides: TGCGCCAGCAGCCCATCGACAGAGTCCTCCTACGAGCAGTACTTC. It yields the protein CASSPSTESSYEQYF.

Here the CDR3 reads CASTQDWGGDYEQYF. Here the CDR3 DNA reads TGTGCCAGCACCCAGGACTGGGGGGGGGACTACGAGCAGTACTTC. The chain recombines TRBV6-5 with TRBJ2-7, with TRBD2 matching 7 bases. Trimming took 7 bases from V and 3 from J; bases not matched to a gene: 12. The CDR3 spans 15 residues. Germline V gene lookup returns CDR1 MNHEY and CDR2 SVGAGI.

CDR3 in amino acids: CAIKGLAGGTDTQYF. The CDR3 bases are TGTGCCATCAAGGGGCTAGCGGGGGGCACAGATACGCAGTATTTT. The chain carries TRBV10-3 and TRBJ2-3; 10 nucleotides agree with TRBD2. V lost 7 bases, J lost 1 base, and 5 bases stayed unmatched. The CDR3 is 15 residues long. Germline CDR1 and CDR2: ENHRY and SYGVKD.

The V gene is TRBV6-5, the J gene TRBJ1-3; D is ambiguous. Trimming shortened V by 6 bases and J by 6 bases, and 9 bases separated the two germline ends. Germline assignment: CDR1 MNHEY and CDR2 SVGAGI. The CDR3 totals 12 residues. The CDR3 sequence: CASSRDKNTIYF. CDR3 DNA sequence: TGTGCCAGCAGCCGAGACAAAAACACCATATATTTT.

The genes are TRBV7-2 and TRBJ2-2; 7 bases agree with TRBD1. The trim removed 5 bases at V and 5 bases at J, leaving 2 bases unmatched. The length of the CDR3 is 13 residues. The germline gives CDR1 SGHTA, CDR2 FQGNSA. The CDR3 reads CASSQTGTGELFF. The CDR3 nucleotides read TGTGCCAGCAGCCAGACAGGGACCGGGGAGCTGTTTTTT.

In this sample, this clone turned up a few times. V gene TRBV2 combines with J gene TRBJ2-3; 8 nucleotides align to TRBD1. Germline V gene lookup returns CDR1 SNHLY and CDR2 FYNNEI. With V trimmed by 1 base and J by 2 bases, 5 bases remained unmatched. The CDR3 totals 16 residues. CDR3 bases: TGTGCCAGCAGTGAAGTTGTGACAGGGGACACAGATACGCAGTATTTT. Its translation is CASSEVVTGDTDTQYF.

This clone was detected only a few times. V is TRBV3-1 (or the pseudogene TRBV3-2) and J is TRBJ1-4; D is perhaps TRBD1 (6 bases). The CDR3 runs to 18 residues. Germline V CDR1 and CDR2: LGHDT, YNNKEL (reference sequence). V lost 0 bases to trimming and J lost 8 bases, with 22 bases between them. The CDR3 loop is CASSQDPPMTGLEEKLFF. The DNA for the CDR3 is TGTGCCAGCAGCCAAGACCCTCCTATGACAGGTTTAGAAGAAAAACTGTTTTTT.

The chain links TRBV2 to TRBJ2-4, with TRBD1 matching 8 bases. In germline, CDR1 is SNHLY, CDR2 FYNNEI. Trimming took 7 bases from V and 0 from J; bases not matched to a gene: 8. The CDR3 has 16 residues. CDR3 in amino acids: CASIAVDRVAKNIQYF. The DNA for the CDR3 is TGTGCCAGCATCGCGGTGGACAGGGTAGCCAAAAACATTCAGTACTTC.

This clone came up a few times. The rearrangement joins TRBV19 to TRBJ1-2, with a tentative D call TRBD1 (6 bases). The germline gives CDR1 LNHDA, CDR2 SQIVND (reference sequence). The CDR3 has 14 amino acids. Trimming took 5 bases from V and 4 from J, leaving 14 bases between them. DNA for the CDR3: TGTGCCAGTAGTGAACAGGGAGGGTCCTATGGCTACACCTTC. Amino acid sequence: CASSEQGGSYGYTF.

In this sample, this clone turned up once. The chain couples TRBV28 to TRBJ1-3; 8 nucleotides align to TRBD1. With 1 base clipped from V and 1 base from J, the junction kept 3 bases outside the gene matches. In germline, CDR1 is MDHEN, CDR2 SYDVKM. This CDR3 contains 16 residues. For the CDR3, the DNA is TGTGCCAGCAGTTTATCAGGGGGCCTGTCTGGAAACACCATATATTTT. Protein sequence: CASSLSGGLSGNTIYF.

This clone was observed a single time. The rearrangement links TRBV3-1 (or the pseudogene TRBV3-2) to TRBJ1-2; possibly TRBD1 for D (6 bases). This CDR3 contains 14 residues. The V end lost 1 base, the J end lost 5 bases, and 11 bases lay between the germline ends. Germline values: CDR1 LGHDT, CDR2 YNNKEL (reference sequence). CDR3 sequence reads: CASSQVGGWYGYTF. CDR3 DNA: TGTGCCAGCAGCCAAGTAGGGGGTTGGTATGGCTACACCTTC.

This chain uses TRBV14 with TRBJ2-1, with D perhaps TRBD2 (6 bases). The CDR3 is 15 residues long. Germline V CDR1 and CDR2: SGHDN, FVKESK. V lost 3 bases and J 2 bases, leaving 11 bases between the germline ends. CDR3 in DNA: TGTGCCAGCAGCCACCTAGCGACCGCCTACAATGAGCAGTTCTTC. It encodes CASSHLATAYNEQFF. Full variable domain (rest looked up from reference TRBV14 and TRBJ2-1): EAGVTQFPSHSVIEKGQTVTLRCDPISGHDNLYWYRRVMGKEIKFLLHFVKESKQDESGMPNNRFLAERTGGTYSTLKVQPAELEDSGVYFCASSHLATAYNEQFFGPGTRLTVL.

The chain combines TRBV9 with TRBJ2-1; 9 bases agree with TRBD2. V lost 0 bases to trimming and J lost 4 bases; unmatched junction nucleotides: 2. CDR1 is SGDLS, CDR2 YYNGEE, per germline. The CDR3 extends over 15 amino acids. The CDR3 sequence is CASSVGSGGYNEQFF. The CDR3 DNA follows: TGTGCCAGCAGCGTAGGTAGCGGGGGTTACAATGAGCAGTTCTTC.

The chain couples TRBV18 to TRBJ1-2; the match to TRBD1 covers 8 bases. The length of the CDR3 is 13 residues. V was clipped by 6 bases and J by 13 bases; unmatched bases: 13. Germline V gene sequence: CDR1 KGHSH, CDR2 LQKENI. The CDR3 loop is CASSPGTGVRGTF. The CDR3 nucleotides are TGTGCCAGCTCCCCCGGGACAGGCGTCCGGGGCACCTTC.

The chain links TRBV28 to TRBJ1-2; D uncertain. There are 12 residues in the CDR3. CDR1 is MDHEN, CDR2 SYDVKM, per germline. V lost 8 bases, J lost 0 bases, and 7 bases lay in between. The CDR3 reads CASRRTNYGYTF. CDR3 nucleotide sequence: TGTGCCAGCCGGCGGACTAACTATGGCTACACCTTC.

The CDR3 nucleotides read TGCAGCGTTGGGGCCAGCGGGAGGTCCTACGAGCAGTACTTC. Encoded protein: CSVGASGRSYEQYF. The J gene is TRBJ2-7, the V gene TRBV29-1, with 9 bases aligning to TRBD2. The V and J ends lost 4 bases and 1 base, in that order; junction bases with no gene match: 5. The CDR3 runs 14 residues. The germline CDR1 and CDR2 sequences are SQVTM and ANQGSEA.

The gene calls are TRBV6-5 and TRBJ2-2; unclear D gene. The CDR3 spans 14 residues. Germline assignment: CDR1 MNHEY and CDR2 SVGAGI. Trimming pared 2 bases from V and 6 bases from J, leaving 10 bases between. CDR3 protein: CASSYDLSAGELFF. CDR3 bases: TGTGCCAGCAGTTACGACTTATCGGCCGGGGAGCTGTTTTTT.

This chain joins TRBV5-1 and TRBJ1-3; weak D call: TRBD1 (6 bases). Trimming shortened V by 3 bases and J by 2 bases, and 6 bases separated the two germline ends. CDR3 length equals 13 residues. Looked up from germline, CDR1 is SGHRS and CDR2 is YFSETQ. CDR3 sequence reads: CASSWDTGNTIYF. CDR3 sequence (DNA): TGCGCCAGCAGCTGGGACACTGGAAACACCATATATTTT.

This clone was observed once. The chain employs TRBV14 and TRBJ2-7; 8 bases are shared with TRBD1. The germline V gene encodes CDR1 SGHDN and CDR2 FVKESK. The V and J ends lost 6 bases and 4 bases, in that order; junction bases with no gene match: 8. This CDR3 contains 14 residues. The CDR3, as DNA: TGTGCCAGCAGAAGGACAGGGTCTTTATACGAGCAGTACTTC. It codes for CASRRTGSLYEQYF.